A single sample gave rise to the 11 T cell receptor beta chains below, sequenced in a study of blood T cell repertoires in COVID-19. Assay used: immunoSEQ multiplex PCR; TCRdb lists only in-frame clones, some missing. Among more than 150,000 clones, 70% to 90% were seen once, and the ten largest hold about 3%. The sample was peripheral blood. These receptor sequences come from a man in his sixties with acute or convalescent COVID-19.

The CDR3 here is CASSPPAESYEQYF. Here the CDR3 DNA reads TGTGCCAGCTCACCACCGGCTGAATCCTACGAGCAGTACTTC. The chain uses TRBV18 and TRBJ2-7; no clear D. Germline V gene sequence: CDR1 KGHSH, CDR2 LQKENI. V was clipped by 0 bases and J by 1 base, with 7 bases between them. The CDR3 spans 14 residues.

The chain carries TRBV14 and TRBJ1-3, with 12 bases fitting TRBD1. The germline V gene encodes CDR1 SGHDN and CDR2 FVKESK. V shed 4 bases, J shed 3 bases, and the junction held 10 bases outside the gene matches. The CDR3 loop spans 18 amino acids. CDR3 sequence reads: CASSLTGTGGLNGNTIYF. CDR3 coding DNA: TGTGCCAGCAGCCTAACCGGGACAGGGGGCTTAAATGGAAACACCATATATTTT.

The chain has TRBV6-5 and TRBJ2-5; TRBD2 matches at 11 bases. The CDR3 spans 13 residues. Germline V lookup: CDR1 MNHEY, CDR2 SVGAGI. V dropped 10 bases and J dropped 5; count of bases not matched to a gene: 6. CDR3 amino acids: CATRRTSGETQYF. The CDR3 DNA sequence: TGTGCCACTCGAAGGACTAGCGGGGAGACCCAGTACTTC.

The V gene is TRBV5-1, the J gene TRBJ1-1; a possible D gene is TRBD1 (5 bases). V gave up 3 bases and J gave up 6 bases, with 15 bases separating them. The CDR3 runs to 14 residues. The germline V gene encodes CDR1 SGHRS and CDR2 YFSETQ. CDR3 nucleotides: TGCGCCAGCAGCTCGCAGGGAGGGTGGGCTGAAGCTTTCTTT. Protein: CASSSQGGWAEAFF.

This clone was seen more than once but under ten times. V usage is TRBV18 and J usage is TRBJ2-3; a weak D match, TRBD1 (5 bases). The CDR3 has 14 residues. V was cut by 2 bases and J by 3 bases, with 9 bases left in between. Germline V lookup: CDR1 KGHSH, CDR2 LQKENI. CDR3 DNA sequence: TGTGCCAGCTCACCAATGGGGCTGACAGATACGCAGTATTTT. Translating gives CASSPMGLTDTQYF.

The CDR3 loop is CASSPPPGYEQYF. CDR3 nucleotide sequence: TGTGCCAGCAGCCCACCGCCAGGCTACGAGCAGTACTTC. The chain has TRBV7-8 and TRBJ2-7; D gene ambiguous. Per germline, CDR1 SGHVS and CDR2 FQNEAQ. This CDR3 has 13 amino acids. The ends were cut back, 5 bases at V and 3 bases at J, with 11 bases in the middle.

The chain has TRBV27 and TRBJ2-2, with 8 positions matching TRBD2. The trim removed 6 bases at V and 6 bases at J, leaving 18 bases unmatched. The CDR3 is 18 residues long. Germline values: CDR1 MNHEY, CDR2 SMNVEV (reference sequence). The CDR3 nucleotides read TGTGCCAGCAGCGCAAATAGGGGGGGCGGGGGGCTCGCCGGGGAGCTGTTTTTT. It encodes CASSANRGGGGLAGELFF.

CDR3: CASRVAFSSYEQYF. The CDR3 coding sequence is TGTGCCAGCAGGGTCGCGTTTAGCTCCTACGAGCAGTACTTC. The chain links TRBV27 to TRBJ2-7, with no clear D. This CDR3 has 14 amino acids. V lost 6 bases, J lost 0 bases, and 12 bases lay in between. Germline V gene sequence: CDR1 MNHEY, CDR2 SMNVEV (reference sequence).

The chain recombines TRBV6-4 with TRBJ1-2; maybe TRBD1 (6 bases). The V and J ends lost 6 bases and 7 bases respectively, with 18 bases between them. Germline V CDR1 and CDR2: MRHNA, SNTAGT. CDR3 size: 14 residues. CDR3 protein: CASRSDSLKGGYTF. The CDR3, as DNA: TGTGCCAGCAGATCGGACAGCTTGAAGGGTGGCTACACCTTC.

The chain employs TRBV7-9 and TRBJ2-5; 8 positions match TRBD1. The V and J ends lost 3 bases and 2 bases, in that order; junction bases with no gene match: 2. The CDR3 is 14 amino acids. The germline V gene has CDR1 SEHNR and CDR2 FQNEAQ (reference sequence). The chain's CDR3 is CASSFQGAQETQYF. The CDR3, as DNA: TGTGCCAGCAGCTTTCAGGGGGCGCAAGAGACCCAGTACTTC.

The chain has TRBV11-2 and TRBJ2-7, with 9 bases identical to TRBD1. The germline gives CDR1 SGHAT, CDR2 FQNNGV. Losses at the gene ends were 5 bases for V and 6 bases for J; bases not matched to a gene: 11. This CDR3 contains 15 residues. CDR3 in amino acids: CASSARTGEKGEQYF. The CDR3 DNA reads TGTGCCAGCAGCGCGCGGACAGGGGAAAAGGGCGAGCAGTACTTC.